This T cell receptor beta chain was captured by sequencing in a study of cytotoxic CD8 clonotypes in ibrutinib-treated CLL. This clone appeared once. Profiled with immunoSEQ multiplex PCR; TCRdb holds only in-frame clones, not every one. The sample records nearly 300,000 clones, approximately 79% being singletons. This specimen was PBMCs, taken at disease progression, from a patient treated with ibrutinib. The sequence derives from a human donor with chronic lymphocytic leukemia.

The CDR3: CASRSGQGINYGYTF. In DNA form, the CDR3 reads TGTGCCAGCAGATCTGGACAGGGGATTAACTATGGCTACACCTTC. The rearrangement uses TRBV7-2 and TRBJ1-2, with 9 positions matching TRBD1. V lost 6 bases and J lost 1; bases outside the gene matches: 6. This CDR3 comprises 15 residues. Germline CDR1 is SGHTA and CDR2 is FQGNSA.